This T cell receptor (beta chain) was found in a study of precursors of human CD4 cytotoxic T cells (dated by TCRdb to between 2017 and 2018). Concerning the study at large: CD4+ memory subsets from under 15 donors in total were covered by the bulk TCR-seq analysis. Sequences for both the TCRalpha and TCRbeta chains came out of the TCR-seq analysis of 12 to 15 donors (table S7). Study-wide findings and limitations: Some bulk TCR-seq comparisons included only about 95% of the 14 donors, suggesting not every subset was available for every donor. The authors noted that a human observational design cannot definitively establish the direction of differentiation between precursor and effector cells. A larger fraction of IL-7Rhigh TEMRA clonotypes than of TEM or TCM clonotypes was made up of expanded effector clonotypes. More restricted TCR repertoires, with lower diversity and more expanded clonotypes, were shown by IL-7Rhigh and IL-7R- TEMRA subsets than by TCM and TEM subsets.

To test for a precursor-effector relationship among CD4 cytotoxic T cells, four sorted CD4+ memory subsets (TCM, TEM, IL-7Rhigh TEMRA, IL-7R- TEMRA) underwent bulk UMI-based TCR sequencing. Cells were obtained from peripheral blood mononuclear cells isolated from human blood. The sample was run on an Illumina MiSeq. Processing in the source paper ran as follows. The Shannon-Wiener index, computed in VDJtools, was used to measure repertoire diversity. Expanded TCRbeta clonotypes were defined as those with a clonotype frequency of at least 3. TCRdb reanalyzed the raw reads on its own, using fastp at Q25 for trimming and MiXCR for clone calling, and kept in-frame beta chains. Every entry covers one CDR3 protein and lists the most common genes and DNA from its rows. The V and J calls shown here were made by TCRdb, not taken from the authors' results. Within this sample are over a hundred distinct CDR3 sequences, with 20% of them counted one time only. The top ten hold about two thirds of the sample.

This clonotype occurred a few times. Its antigen remains unidentified. Qualities for individual bases were not recorded, and no much larger clone is one base off. Sequenced input: memory CD4+ T cells from blood (PBMCs). The receptor was isolated from a human donor in good health.

The CDR3 region reads CASSLFWEETRREKLFF. The sequenced DNA is TGTGCCAGCAGCTTATTCTGGGAGGAAACAAGGAGAGAAAAACTGTTTTTT. The rearrangement joined TRBV7-8 to TRBJ1-4, with an unclear D gene assignment. V was cut back by 2 bases and J by 8 bases, leaving a gap of 21 bases between them. CDR3 length: 17 amino acids, cysteine to phenylalanine. Just CDR3 DNA is preserved here, 51 bases in frame from base 1. CDR1 and CDR2 (SGHVS, FQNEAQ) derive from the germline V gene.